One T cell receptor beta chain is described in this entry. It has no known antigen specificity. Base quality data are lacking; no much larger clone is found one base away. This sample stems from a study of identical twins (dated by TCRdb to 2016 to 2018). Broadly, across the study: The study deep-sequenced TCR alpha and beta repertoires from monozygotic twins, unrelated adults of various ages and cord blood to test whether fetal clonotypes persist. To rule out contamination, replicate twin experiments were performed at different times with different library preparation protocols.

The library was generated by 5' RACE. The sequencing machine was an Illumina HiSeq 2000. A universal primer binding site was added through template switching, and the final cDNA carried a unique molecular identifier so that TCR cDNA molecules could be counted accurately. Specific primers in the conserved constant-segment region were used to synthesize first-strand cDNA for the TCR alpha and beta chains. To control for contamination, each cDNA library was double barcoded with a SMART-Mk sample barcode plus Illumina barcodes. Two successive PCR steps introduced TruSeq adapter sequences along with Illumina sample barcodes. Sequencing of the TCR alpha and beta cDNA libraries was done on the Illumina HiSeq platform using custom primers. In the authors' own workflow: Unique molecular identifiers were extracted from raw reads with MiGEC, and CDR3 positions were determined with MiXCR. For each individual, recombination models were inferred using an EM algorithm with the repgenHMM and IGoR tools. The tcR package in R was used for shared clonotype analysis, with sharing normalized by the product of cloneset sizes. To study raw recombination free of thymic and clonal selection effects, out-of-frame nonproductive sequences were analyzed. The raw public data were reprocessed by TCRdb itself: fastp quality trimming at Q25, MiXCR clonotype calling, in-frame beta chains only. Rows merge per CDR3 protein into single entries with the most common DNA and genes. TCRdb assigned the V and J calls; the authors' analysis was not used. The sample yields hundreds of thousands of distinct CDR3 sequences; less than 10% were counted once. The ten most abundant clones make up around 0.98% of the sample.

Only healthy Caucasian donors were included. Three pairs of female monozygotic twins, all aged roughly 18 to 29 years, were included in the twin cohort. The RNA used for TCR libraries was isolated from peripheral blood mononuclear cells. What the authors observed across the whole study: Compared with coincidental sharing between unrelated individuals, out-of-frame TCR alpha sequences shared between twins had an excess of sequences with low generation probability. Fewer insertions were carried by abundant cord blood beta clonotypes, a similar but weaker trend appeared in young adult naive repertoires, and no such trend appeared in memory repertoires. Invariant T cells such as MAIT and iNKT could partly confound zero-insertion analyses, though diverse VJ usage argued against this for most clonotypes. Excess twin sharing in beta out-of-frame sequences was weaker because fewer shared sequences lowered the signal-to-noise ratio. In monozygotic twins, recombination models systematically underestimated out-of-frame TCR alpha sharing, but the models matched the sharing seen between unrelated individuals. Because the same donors could not be followed over many years, conclusions were based on cross-sectional statistical analysis.

The cysteine opens and the phenylalanine closes a CDR3 of 12 amino acids. The DNA shown is the 36-base CDR3, in frame from base 1. V loses 10 bases of germline sequence and J loses 7 bases, and the interval between the two ends is 13 bases. Based on the germline V gene (reference sequence), the CDR1 and CDR2 sequences are MNHNY and SVGAGI. A further study also used this sample, focusing on yellow fever vaccine responses in identical twins. According to the second study: According to the authors, in identical twins the way T cells responded to vaccination appeared partly convergent and partly personalized. In identical twins, the study followed T cell clones that responded to the vaccine with precision.

Recombination joined TRBV6-6 with TRBJ2-2, with an unclear D gene assignment. This TCR was recovered from a woman aged 18-30 years in good health. Sequenced sample: PBMCs. The CDR3 sequence is CAIQKGIGELFF. DNA sequence: TGTGCCATCCAAAAAGGCATCGGGGAGCTGTTTTTT.